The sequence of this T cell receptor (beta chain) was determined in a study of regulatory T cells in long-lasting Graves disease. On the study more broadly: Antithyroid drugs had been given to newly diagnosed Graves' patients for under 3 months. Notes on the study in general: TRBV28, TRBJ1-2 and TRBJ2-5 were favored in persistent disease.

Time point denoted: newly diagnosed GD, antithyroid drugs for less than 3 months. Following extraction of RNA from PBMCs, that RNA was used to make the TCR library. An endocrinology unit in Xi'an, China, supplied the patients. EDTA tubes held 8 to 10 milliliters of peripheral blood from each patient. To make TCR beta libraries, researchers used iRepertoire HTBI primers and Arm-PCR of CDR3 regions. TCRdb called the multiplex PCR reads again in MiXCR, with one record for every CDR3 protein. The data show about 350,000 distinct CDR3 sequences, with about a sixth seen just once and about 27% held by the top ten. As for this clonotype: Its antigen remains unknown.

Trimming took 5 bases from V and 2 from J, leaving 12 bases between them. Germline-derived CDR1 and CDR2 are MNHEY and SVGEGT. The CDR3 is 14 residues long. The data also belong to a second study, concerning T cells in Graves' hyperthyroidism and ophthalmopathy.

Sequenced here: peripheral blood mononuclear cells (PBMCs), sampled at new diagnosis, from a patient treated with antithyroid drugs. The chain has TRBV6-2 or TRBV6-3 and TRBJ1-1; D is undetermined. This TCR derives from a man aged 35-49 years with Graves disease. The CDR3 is CASSTMKGNTEAFF. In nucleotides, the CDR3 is TGTGCCAGCAGTACCATGAAGGGAAACACTGAAGCTTTCTTT.